The rows below give T cell receptor beta chains drawn from one sample of a study of blood T cell repertoires in COVID-19. The repertoire was sequenced with immunoSEQ multiplex PCR; TCRdb's copy has only in-frame clones and lacks some. The sample comprises approximately 270,000 clones, roughly four fifths of which are singletons, and 15% to 17% rests with the top ten. The sequenced sample consisted of peripheral blood. The receptors stem from a person in their 70s with COVID-19, enrolled during active disease. The CDR3 runs from the conserved cysteine through the conserved F or W. A D gene is named only where the DNA matches it firmly. Only part of the rows carry a size: once, few, many, or a class if the clone is expanded.

TRBV28	NA	NA	TRBJ2-1	CASSPARGEFNEQFF	TGTGCCAGCAGCCCCGCCAGGGGAGAGTTCAATGAGCAGTTCTTC
TRBV12-3/TRBV12-4	NA	NA	TRBJ1-5	CASQVSNQPQHF	TGTGCCTCGCAGGTCAGCAATCAGCCCCAGCATTTT
TRBV3-1/TRBV3-2	few	NA	TRBJ1-4	CASSLPGREEKLFF	TGTGCCAGCAGCCTTCCCGGACGGGAAGAAAAACTGTTTTTT
TRBV30	NA	NA	TRBJ1-3	CACQESGNTIYF	TGTGCCTGCCAAGAGTCTGGAAACACCATATATTTT
TRBV12-1	NA	NA	TRBJ1-5	CASSPRLDRDDQPQHF	TGTGCCAGCAGCCCTAGATTGGACAGGGACGATCAGCCCCAGCATTTT
TRBV14	NA	NA	TRBJ2-6	CASSLRQVPRIGANVLTF	TGTGCCAGCAGCCTAAGACAGGTTCCCCGTATTGGGGCCAACGTCCTGACTTTC
TRBV30	once	NA	TRBJ1-6	CAWKSGQGNNSPLHF	TGTGCCTGGAAATCGGGACAAGGGAACAATTCACCCCTCCACTTT
TRBV9	NA	NA	TRBJ2-3	CASSVDLGAPPDTQYF	TGTGCCAGCAGCGTAGATCTGGGGGCCCCCCCCGATACGCAGTATTTT
TRBV23-1	NA	TRBD1	TRBJ1-1	CASSHPGQGTPMNTEAFF	TGCGCCAGCAGTCACCCGGGACAGGGCACCCCGATGAACACTGAAGCTTTCTTT
TRBV3-1/TRBV3-2	few	NA	TRBJ1-4	CASSPSAAENEKLFF	TGTGCCAGCAGCCCCTCGGCGGCTGAAAATGAAAAACTGTTTTTT
TRBV6-6	NA	TRBD2	TRBJ2-7	CASSYLAGGYEQYF	TGTGCCAGCAGTTATCTAGCGGGGGGCTACGAGCAGTACTTC
TRBV7-2	NA	TRBD1	TRBJ1-5	CASSPDRDQPQHF	TGTGCCAGCAGCCCCGACAGGGATCAGCCCCAGCATTTT
TRBV7-9	once	TRBD2	TRBJ2-2	CASSLVLAGTGELFF	TGTGCCAGCAGCTTAGTACTAGCGGGAACCGGGGAGCTGTTTTTT
TRBV5-1	NA	NA	TRBJ2-1	CASSRLGEYNEQFF	TGCGCCAGCAGCCGACTAGGGGAGTACAATGAGCAGTTCTTC
TRBV9	few	NA	TRBJ2-3	CASSVGRGGVTDTQYF	TGTGCCAGCAGCGTAGGCCGGGGCGGGGTTACAGATACGCAGTATTTT
TRBV5-5	NA	NA	TRBJ2-2	CASSLGLSGELFF	TGTGCCAGCAGCTTGGGACTTTCCGGGGAGCTGTTTTTT
TRBV9	NA	NA	TRBJ1-2	CASSPHGGGGSNYGYTF	TGTGCCAGCAGCCCCCACGGCGGCGGGGGTTCTAACTATGGCTACACCTTC
TRBV27	once	TRBD2	TRBJ2-1	CASSLGTSSYNEQFF	TGTGCCAGCAGTTTAGGGACTAGCTCCTACAATGAGCAGTTCTTC
TRBV11-2	NA	NA	TRBJ2-2	CASSLVGFTGELFF	TGTGCCAGCAGCTTAGTCGGTTTCACCGGGGAGCTGTTTTTT
TRBV6-2/TRBV6-3	NA	NA	TRBJ1-1	CASRPHKTGIVNTEAFF	TGTGCCAGCAGACCTCACAAAACGGGAATTGTGAACACTGAAGCTTTCTTT